The 18 T cell receptor beta chains listed next were all sequenced from one sample in a study of cytomegalovirus exposure and HLA in healthy donors. PCR was performed using 60 Vbeta and 13 Jbeta primers. This table comes from immunoSEQ multiplex PCR, and its TCRdb copy is limited to in-frame clones, with some not included. The sample shows roughly 27,000 clones, about three fifths of them seen only once. Material for sequencing was PBMCs. Receptors were obtained from a male donor in good health and CMV-seropositive.

The V call is TRBV28, the J call TRBJ1-1; a weak D match, TRBD1 (5 bases). Trimming cost V 3 bases and J 5 bases, with 13 bases left between them. The CDR3 consists of 14 residues. Germline lookup yields CDR1 MDHEN and CDR2 SYDVKM. CDR3 loop: CASSFQGGRTEAFF. The CDR3 DNA reads as TGTGCCAGCAGTTTTCAGGGAGGAAGGACTGAAGCTTTCTTT. The variable domain in full, completed from reference TRBV28 and TRBJ1-1, reads DVKVTQSSRYLVKRTGEKVFLECVQDMDHENMFWYRQDPGLGLRLIYFSYDVKMKEKGDIPEGYSVSREKKERFSLILESASTNQTSMYLCASSFQGGRTEAFFGQGTRLTVV.

The chain links TRBV5-8 to TRBJ1-4, with 8 nucleotides matching TRBD1. The CDR3 totals 15 residues. V trimming: 4 bases; J trimming: 2 bases; junction bases outside the gene matches: 4. Looked up from germline, CDR1 is SGHTS and CDR2 is YDEGEE. The chain's CDR3 is CASSHGQGTNEKLFF. Here the CDR3 DNA reads TGTGCCAGCAGCCATGGACAGGGTACTAATGAAAAACTGTTTTTT.

The chain employs TRBV14 and TRBJ2-3; unclear D gene. V was trimmed by 0 bases and J by 4 bases, leaving 11 bases between them. This CDR3 contains 15 residues. The germline V gene encodes CDR1 SGHDN and CDR2 FVKESK. CDR3 DNA: TGTGCCAGCAGCCAAGATGGTTTACGGGCAGATACGCAGTATTTT. Residues: CASSQDGLRADTQYF.

This clone was detected only a few times. The CDR3 sequence is CSVAGRGPEGYGYTF. For the CDR3, the DNA is TGCAGCGTTGCTGGCAGGGGCCCAGAAGGCTATGGCTACACCTTC. The chain uses TRBV29-1 and TRBJ1-2, with a possible D match to TRBD1 (6 bases). Germline assignment: CDR1 SQVTM and CDR2 ANQGSEA. The V gene lost 4 bases and the J gene lost 4 bases, with 19 bases spanning the gap. This CDR3 region has 15 residues.

This clone appeared a few times. This chain uses TRBV29-1 with TRBJ1-2; 7 bases agree with TRBD1. The V and J ends lost 5 bases and 4 bases, in that order; junction bases with no gene match: 7. This CDR3 is built from 13 residues. Germline values: CDR1 SQVTM, CDR2 ANQGSEA. The CDR3 bases are TGCAGCGTTAATAGGGACAGATCCTATGGCTACACCTTC. The encoded protein is CSVNRDRSYGYTF.

The CDR3 region has the DNA TGCAGTGCTGACTTCGGAGATACGCAGTATTTT. It yields the protein CSADFGDTQYF. The V and J genes are TRBV20-1 and TRBJ2-3; no clear D. This CDR3 has 11 residues. Per the germline V gene, CDR1 is DFQATT and CDR2 is SNEGSKA (reference sequence). Trimming cost V 5 bases and J 5 bases, with 8 bases left between them.

Notes on this clone: An end of the junction does not agree with germline; a read error may underlie this. The genes are TRBV18 and TRBJ1-2, with D possibly being TRBD1 (5 bases). CDR3 length equals 14 residues. The germline CDR1 and CDR2 sequences are KGHSH and LQKENI. This chain's CDR3 is CASSPQDSNYGYTF. The CDR3, as DNA: TGTGCCAGCTCGCCACAGGACTCGAACTATGGCTACACCTTC.

There are many counts of this clone. The gene calls are TRBV7-8 and TRBJ2-1; TRBD1 might be the D (6 bases). Trimming pared 2 bases from V and 4 bases from J, leaving 6 bases between. This CDR3 is 13 amino acids long. Germline CDR1 is SGHVS and CDR2 is FQNEAQ. The CDR3 coding sequence is TGTGCCAGCAGCTTACAGGGGTACAATGAGCAGTTCTTC. It yields the protein CASSLQGYNEQFF.

The CDR3 protein is CASSLQTDYGYTF. CDR3 in DNA: TGTGCTAGTTCCCTCCAGACAGACTATGGCTACACCTTC. V usage is TRBV12-5 and J usage is TRBJ1-2; tentatively, D is TRBD1 (5 bases). Trimming removed 8 bases from V and 3 bases from J, with 13 bases in between. The CDR3 is 13 amino acids. The germline V gene has CDR1 LGHNT and CDR2 FRNRAP.

The chain combines TRBV7-3 with TRBJ1-2; the D gene is possibly TRBD1 (5 bases). CDR3 length: 17 residues. Germline V gives CDR1 SGHTA, CDR2 FQGTGA. V shed 0 bases and J shed 6 bases, with 20 bases lying between them. Here the CDR3 reads CASSLTGVQPGSDGYTF. Written as DNA, the CDR3 is TGTGCCAGCAGCTTAACTGGCGTACAGCCAGGGTCCGATGGCTACACCTTC.

The CDR3 nucleotides read TGCGCCAGCAGCCCCGCGGGGGCCGTCACAGATACGCAGTATTTT. It translates to CASSPAGAVTDTQYF. The chain couples TRBV5-1 to TRBJ2-3; D is possibly TRBD2 (7 bases). CDR1 and CDR2 from the germline V gene are SGHRS and YFSETQ. The V gene lost 4 bases and the J gene lost 2 bases, with 14 bases spanning the gap. The CDR3 has 15 residues.

The CDR3 here is CASSWGTGGGGDTEAFF. The CDR3 region has the DNA TGCGCCAGCAGCTGGGGGACAGGGGGCGGAGGGGACACTGAAGCTTTCTTT. The chain carries TRBV5-1 and TRBJ1-1; 12 positions agree with TRBD1. Trimming cost V 3 bases and J 3 bases; bases outside gene matches: 9. This CDR3 is 17 amino acids long. The germline CDR1 and CDR2 sequences are SGHRS and YFSETQ. Supplemented by reference TRBV5-1 and TRBJ1-1, the full variable domain reads KAGVTQTPRYLIKTRGQQVTLSCSPISGHRSVSWYQQTPGQGLQFLFEYFSETQRNKGNFPGRFSGRQFSNSRSEMNVSTLELGDSALYLCASSWGTGGGGDTEAFFGQGTRLTVV.

The genes are TRBV28 and TRBJ1-5; D not resolved. The V gene's germline CDR1 is MDHEN and CDR2 SYDVKM. This CDR3 is built from 14 residues. Deletions cut 7 bases from V and 0 bases from J, with 10 bases between. The CDR3 DNA is TGTGCCAGCATGTACGGAGTTAGCAATCAGCCCCAGCATTTT. This sequence encodes CASMYGVSNQPQHF.

The genes are TRBV5-1 and TRBJ2-2; D not resolved. The V and J ends lost 0 bases and 0 bases respectively, with 9 bases between them. Germline CDR1 is SGHRS and CDR2 is YFSETQ. CDR3 length: 16 amino acids. The CDR3 coding sequence is TGCGCCAGCAGCTTGGGAGGCACCTCGAACACCGGGGAGCTGTTTTTT. It specifies CASSLGGTSNTGELFF.

A few counts support this clone. This chain connects TRBV6-5 to TRBJ1-6; no clear D. Trimming stripped 0 bases from V and 7 bases from J, with 7 bases between. The CDR3 contains 14 residues. From germline, CDR1 is MNHEY and CDR2 SVGAGI. CDR3 amino acids: CASSYSRYNSPLHF. CDR3 nucleotide sequence: TGTGCCAGCAGTTACTCGAGATACAATTCACCCCTCCACTTT.

CDR3 sequence: CASSPRTAMNTEAFF. CDR3 bases: TGTGCCAGCAGTCCCCGGACAGCCATGAACACTGAAGCTTTCTTT. This chain joins TRBV6-5 and TRBJ1-1; TRBD1 is a possible D gene (6 bases). This CDR3 is built from 15 residues. V shed 5 bases and J shed 0 bases, with 13 bases lying between them. CDR1 and CDR2 from the germline V gene are MNHEY and SVGAGI.

The count of this clone is one. The chain employs TRBV7-3 and TRBJ2-7; 10 bases match TRBD2. V shed 5 bases and J 2 bases; nucleotides not matched to a gene: 6. The CDR3 covers 15 residues. Looked up from germline, CDR1 is SGHTA and CDR2 is FQGTGA. The CDR3 loop is CASSPRTSGPYEQYF. In DNA form, the CDR3 reads TGTGCCAGCAGCCCACGGACTAGCGGCCCCTACGAGCAGTACTTC.

The chain employs TRBV5-1 and TRBJ1-2; no reliable D call. This CDR3 has 14 residues. Germline V gene lookup returns CDR1 SGHRS and CDR2 YFSETQ. With 0 bases removed from V and 8 bases from J, the gap between germline ends came to 14 bases. In DNA, the CDR3 is TGCGCCAGCAGCTTGGGGGCCACCGCGGGAGGCTACACCTTC. This encodes CASSLGATAGGYTF.